These 15 T cell receptor beta chains came from one sample sequenced in a study of blood T cell repertoires in COVID-19. Libraries were prepared by immunoSEQ multiplex PCR; TCRdb keeps only in-frame clonotypes and omits some of them. The sample yields fewer than 250,000 clones, 80% to 90% seen once. The sample consisted of PBMCs or T cells enriched from blood (not recorded which). These receptor sequences come from a man aged 45-65 years who had been exposed to COVID-19.

This chain joins TRBV29-1 and TRBJ1-1, with a possible D match to TRBD1 (5 bases). V was clipped by 4 bases and J by 5 bases, with 17 bases between them. This CDR3 is 14 amino acids long. The germline gives CDR1 SQVTM, CDR2 ANQGSEA. In DNA, the CDR3 is TGCAGCGTTGGCTGGATGGGGCCGGATACTGAAGCTTTCTTT. It translates to CSVGWMGPDTEAFF.

A single count supports this clone. The V call is TRBV5-1, the J call TRBJ2-7; 7 nucleotides agree with TRBD1. Germline trimming cut 2 bases from V and 1 base from J; bases unmatched to any gene: 9. In germline, CDR1 is SGHRS, CDR2 YFSETQ. The CDR3 runs 16 residues. This chain's CDR3 is CASSLLGWGQSYEQYF. DNA of the CDR3: TGCGCCAGCAGCTTACTGGGGTGGGGACAGTCCTACGAGCAGTACTTC.

This chain links TRBV20-1 with TRBJ2-3; no definite D call. Germline assignment: CDR1 DFQATT and CDR2 SNEGSKA (reference sequence). The length of the CDR3 is 10 residues. Trimming pared 3 bases from V and 10 bases from J, leaving 8 bases between. The CDR3 nucleotides read TGCAGTGCTAGTGTTTATCCGCAGTATTTT. The encoded protein is CSASVYPQYF.

The chain joins TRBV6-6 to TRBJ1-1; no firm D call. The V gene's germline CDR1 is MNHNY and CDR2 SVGAGI (reference sequence). V dropped 5 bases and J dropped 4 bases, with 17 bases sitting between them. CDR3 size: 15 residues. The CDR3 DNA sequence: TGTGCCAGCAGTGCCGCCGGGATGGGAGGCACTGAAGCTTTCTTT. It is translated as CASSAAGMGGTEAFF.

There are a few counts of this clone. This chain links TRBV5-6 with TRBJ1-4, with TRBD1 as a possible D gene (5 bases). Looked up from germline, CDR1 is SGHDT and CDR2 is YYEEEE. Trimming left V 0 bases short and J 7 bases short, with 22 bases between. The CDR3 is 18 residues long. CDR3 in amino acids: CASSLGVVQDGMVEKLFF. The DNA for the CDR3 is TGTGCCAGCAGCTTGGGAGTCGTACAGGACGGAATGGTTGAAAAACTGTTTTTT.

The chain carries TRBV24-1 and TRBJ2-7; D perhaps matches TRBD2 (7 bases). The germline V gene has CDR1 KGHDR and CDR2 SFDVKD. Trimming pared 4 bases from V and 2 bases from J, leaving 17 bases between. The CDR3 length is 16 residues. The CDR3 DNA follows: TGTGCCACCAGTGACTTCGCGGGGGACAAGACCTACGAGCAGTACGTC. It codes for CATSDFAGDKTYEQYV.

This clone was detected only a few times. The chain carries TRBV5-1 and TRBJ2-2, with 8 bases lining up with TRBD1. Germline lookup yields CDR1 SGHRS and CDR2 YFSETQ. The CDR3 extends over 13 amino acids. Trimming removed 4 bases from V and 4 bases from J; junction bases left unmatched: 0. The CDR3 loop reads CASSTGGTGELFF. CDR3 in DNA: TGCGCCAGCAGCACAGGGGGCACCGGGGAGCTGTTTTTT.

The chain employs TRBV28 and TRBJ1-1; 10 nucleotides match TRBD1. Germline values: CDR1 MDHEN, CDR2 SYDVKM. The CDR3 runs to 15 residues. Trimming cost V 4 bases and J 7 bases; bases outside gene matches: 9. CDR3 in amino acids: CASSSGTGARSEAFF. CDR3 DNA sequence: TGTGCCAGCAGTTCCGGGACAGGGGCCCGGAGTGAAGCTTTCTTT.

This chain connects TRBV2 to TRBJ1-2; 11 nucleotides align to TRBD1. This CDR3 spans 14 amino acids. The germline CDR1 and CDR2 sequences are SNHLY and FYNNEI. The V gene end was trimmed by 6 bases and the J gene end by 3 bases; junction bases not matched to a gene: 3. The CDR3: CASSGQGADYGYTF. The CDR3 region has the DNA TGTGCCAGCAGCGGACAGGGGGCTGACTATGGCTACACCTTC.

The rearrangement links TRBV19 to TRBJ2-2, with D tentatively TRBD2 (6 bases). CDR1 is LNHDA, CDR2 SQIVND, per germline (reference sequence). The V end lost 6 bases, the J end lost 2 bases, and 10 bases lay between the germline ends. There are 14 residues in the CDR3. Here the CDR3 DNA reads TGTGCCAGTAGACCGGGACTCAACACCGGGGAGCTGTTTTTT. It codes for CASRPGLNTGELFF.

The chain combines TRBV28 with TRBJ1-2; 8 nucleotides match TRBD1. The CDR3 loop spans 14 amino acids. The ends lost 6 bases at V and 2 bases at J; junction bases unmatched: 5. Germline V gene data show CDR1 as MDHEN and CDR2 as SYDVKM. The DNA for the CDR3 is TGTGCCAGCAGGAGGACAGGGAAAAACTATGGCTACACCTTC. As protein: CASRRTGKNYGYTF.

The V gene is TRBV28, the J gene TRBJ1-5; D perhaps matches TRBD1 (6 bases). Trimming cost V 1 base and J 5 bases, with 15 bases left between them. Germline CDR1 MDHEN, CDR2 SYDVKM. The CDR3 is 16 amino acids. The CDR3 reads CASSLFRLQGHQPQHF. In nucleotides, the CDR3 is TGTGCCAGCAGTTTATTTCGGCTACAGGGTCATCAGCCCCAGCATTTT.

The chain recombines TRBV28 with TRBJ2-7, with D maybe TRBD2 (5 bases). CDR1 MDHEN and CDR2 SYDVKM come from the germline V gene. The CDR3 totals 17 residues. V gave up 5 bases and J gave up 0 bases, with 20 bases separating them. The CDR3 DNA is TGTGCCAGCAGTCCAAGCAATACCGGGATCTTCTCCTACGAGCAGTACTTC. Amino acids: CASSPSNTGIFSYEQYF.

The chain joins TRBV18 to TRBJ1-1; possibly TRBD1 for D (6 bases). CDR3 length: 16 amino acids. V was shortened by 2 bases and J by 1 base, with 14 bases between the two germline ends. CDR1 is KGHSH and CDR2 is LQKENI in the germline V gene. In nucleotides, the CDR3 is TGTGCCAGCTCACCAAAGGACAGCCTGGGGAACACTGAAGCTTTCTTT. Translating gives CASSPKDSLGNTEAFF.

The CDR3 region is CASSTGTNSLGEQFF. The CDR3 DNA follows: TGTGCCAGCAGTACCGGGACAAACTCTTTGGGGGAGCAGTTCTTC. The chain carries TRBV28 and TRBJ2-1; D possibly corresponds to TRBD1 (6 bases). The CDR3 totals 15 residues. The ends were cut back, 5 bases at V and 10 bases at J, with 21 bases in the middle. Germline CDR1 reads MDHEN; CDR2 reads SYDVKM.